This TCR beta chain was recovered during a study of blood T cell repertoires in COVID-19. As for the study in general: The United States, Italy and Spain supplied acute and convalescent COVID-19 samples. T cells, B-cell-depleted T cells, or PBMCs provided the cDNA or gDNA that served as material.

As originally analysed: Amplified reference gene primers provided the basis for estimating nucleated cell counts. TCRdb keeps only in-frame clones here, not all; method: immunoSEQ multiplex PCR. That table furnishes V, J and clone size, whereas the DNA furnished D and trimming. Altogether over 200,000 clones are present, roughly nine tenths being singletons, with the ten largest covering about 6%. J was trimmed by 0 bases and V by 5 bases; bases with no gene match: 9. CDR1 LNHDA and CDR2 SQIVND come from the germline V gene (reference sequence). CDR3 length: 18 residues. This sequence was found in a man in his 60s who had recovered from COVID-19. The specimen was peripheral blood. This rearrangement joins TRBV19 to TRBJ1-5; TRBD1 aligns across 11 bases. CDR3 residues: CASSLRTGGQNSNQPQHF. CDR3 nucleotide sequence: TGTGCCAGTAGTCTTAGGACAGGGGGCCAAAATAGCAATCAGCCCCAGCATTTT.